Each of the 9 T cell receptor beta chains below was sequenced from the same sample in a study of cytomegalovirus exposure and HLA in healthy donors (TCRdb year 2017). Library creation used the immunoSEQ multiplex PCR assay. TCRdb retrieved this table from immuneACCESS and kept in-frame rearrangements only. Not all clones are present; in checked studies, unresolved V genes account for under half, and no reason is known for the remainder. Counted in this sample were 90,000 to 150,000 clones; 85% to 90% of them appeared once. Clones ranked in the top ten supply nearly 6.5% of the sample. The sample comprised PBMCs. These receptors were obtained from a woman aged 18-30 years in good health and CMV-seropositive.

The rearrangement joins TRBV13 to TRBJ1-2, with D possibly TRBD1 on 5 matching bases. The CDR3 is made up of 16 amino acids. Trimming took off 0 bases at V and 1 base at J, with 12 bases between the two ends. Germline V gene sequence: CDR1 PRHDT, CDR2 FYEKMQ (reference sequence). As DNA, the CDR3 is TGTGCCAGCAGCTTAGGGCGGGGGGAACGTAACTATGGCTACACCTTC. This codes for CASSLGRGERNYGYTF.

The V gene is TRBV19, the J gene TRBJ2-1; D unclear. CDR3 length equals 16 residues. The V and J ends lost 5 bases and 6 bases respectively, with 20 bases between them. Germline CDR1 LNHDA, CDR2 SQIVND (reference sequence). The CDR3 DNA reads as TGTGCCAGTAGTCTCTCTCCTTATTCCCGGAGCAATGAGCAGTTCTTC. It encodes CASSLSPYSRSNEQFF.

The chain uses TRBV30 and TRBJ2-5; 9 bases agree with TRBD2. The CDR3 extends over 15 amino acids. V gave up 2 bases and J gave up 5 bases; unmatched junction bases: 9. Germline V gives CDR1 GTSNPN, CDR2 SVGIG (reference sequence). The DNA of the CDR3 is TGTGCCTGGAGTTTCTCGCGGGGGGGCCCCGAGACCCAGTACTTC. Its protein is CAWSFSRGGPETQYF.

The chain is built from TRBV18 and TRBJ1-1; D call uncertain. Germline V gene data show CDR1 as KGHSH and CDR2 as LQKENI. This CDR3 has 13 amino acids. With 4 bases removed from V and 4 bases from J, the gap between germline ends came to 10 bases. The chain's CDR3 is CASSRESGTEAFF. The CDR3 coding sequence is TGTGCCAGCTCACGAGAGTCTGGCACTGAAGCTTTCTTT. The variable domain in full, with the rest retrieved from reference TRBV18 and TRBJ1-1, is NAGVMQNPRHLVRRRGQEARLRCSPMKGHSHVYWYRQLPEEGLKFMVYLQKENIIDESGMPKERFSAEFPKEGPSILRIQQVVRGDSAAYFCASSRESGTEAFFGQGTRLTVV.

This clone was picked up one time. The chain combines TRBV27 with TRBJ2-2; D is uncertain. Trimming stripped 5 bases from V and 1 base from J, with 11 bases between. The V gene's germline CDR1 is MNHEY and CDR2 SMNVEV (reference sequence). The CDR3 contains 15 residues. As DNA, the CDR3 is TGTGCCAGCAGTCCTACTGATCGGAACACCGGGGAGCTGTTTTTT. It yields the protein CASSPTDRNTGELFF.

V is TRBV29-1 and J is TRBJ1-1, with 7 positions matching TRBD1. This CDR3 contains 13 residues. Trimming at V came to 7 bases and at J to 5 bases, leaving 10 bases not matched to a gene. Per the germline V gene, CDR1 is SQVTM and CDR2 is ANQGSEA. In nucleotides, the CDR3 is TGCAGCGCTGTGACAGGGCAAGGGACTGAAGCTTTCTTT. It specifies CSAVTGQGTEAFF. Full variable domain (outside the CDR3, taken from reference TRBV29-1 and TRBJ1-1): SAVISQKPSRDICQRGTSLTIQCQVDSQVTMMFWYRQQPGQSLTLIATANQGSEATYESGFVIDKFPISRPNLTFSTLTVSNMSPEDSSIYLCSAVTGQGTEAFFGQGTRLTVV.

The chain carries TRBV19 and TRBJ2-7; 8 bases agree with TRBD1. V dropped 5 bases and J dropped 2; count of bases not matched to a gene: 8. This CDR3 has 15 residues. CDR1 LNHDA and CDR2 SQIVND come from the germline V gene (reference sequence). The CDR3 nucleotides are TGTGCCAGTAGTTCCGACAGGGGATCCCCCTACGAGCAGTACTTC. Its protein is CASSSDRGSPYEQYF.

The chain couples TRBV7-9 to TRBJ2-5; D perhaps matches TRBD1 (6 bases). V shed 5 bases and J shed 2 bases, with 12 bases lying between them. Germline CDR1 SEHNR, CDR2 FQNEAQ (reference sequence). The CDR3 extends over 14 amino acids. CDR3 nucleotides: TGTGCCAGCAGCCCGCCAGGGGCTCAAGAGACCCAGTACTTC. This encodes CASSPPGAQETQYF.

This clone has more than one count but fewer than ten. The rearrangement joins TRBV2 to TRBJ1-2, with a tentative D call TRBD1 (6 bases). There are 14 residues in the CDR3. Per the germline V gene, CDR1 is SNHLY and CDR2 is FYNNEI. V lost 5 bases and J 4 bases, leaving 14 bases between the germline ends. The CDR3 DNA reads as TGTGCCAGCAGTCCCGGGACACAACGCTATGGCTACACCTTC. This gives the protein CASSPGTQRYGYTF. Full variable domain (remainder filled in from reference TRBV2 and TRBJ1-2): EPEVTQTPSHQVTQMGQEVILRCVPISNHLYFYWYRQILGQKVEFLVSFYNNEISEKSEIFDDQFSVERPDGSNFTLKIRSTKLEDSAMYFCASSPGTQRYGYTFGSGTRLTVV.